The 17 T cell receptor beta chains listed next were all sequenced from one sample in a study of blood T cell repertoires in COVID-19. Generated by immunoSEQ multiplex PCR, the TCRdb table keeps only in-frame clones and is missing some. Of about 240,000 clones detected, roughly four fifths appear once; the ten largest clones hold under 4.5%. Sequenced material: peripheral blood. The source is a man aged 50 to 60 with acute or convalescent COVID-19.

In its sample, this clone was seen a few times. This sequence joins TRBV5-1 and TRBJ2-2; 10 bases line up with TRBD2. V lost 1 base, J lost 6 bases, and 3 bases stayed unmatched. Germline assignment: CDR1 SGHRS and CDR2 YFSETQ. This CDR3 is 15 amino acids long. The CDR3 nucleotides read TGCGCCAGCAGCTTGACTAGCGGGGTATCCGGGGAGCTGTTTTTT. Translated, it gives CASSLTSGVSGELFF.

The V call is TRBV7-2, the J call TRBJ1-2, with 8 nucleotides matching TRBD1. CDR1 and CDR2 from the germline V gene are SGHTA and FQGNSA. Losses at the gene ends were 4 bases for V and 9 bases for J; bases not matched to a gene: 7. CDR3 length equals 13 residues. CDR3 DNA sequence: TGTGCCAGCAGCTCCGGGGGGACAGGACGCTACACCTTC. Translated, it gives CASSSGGTGRYTF.

This chain uses TRBV27 with TRBJ2-7, with D perhaps TRBD2 (5 bases). The CDR3 length is 14 residues. Trimming left V 8 bases short and J 0 bases short, with 14 bases between. CDR1 MNHEY and CDR2 SMNVEV come from the germline V gene (reference sequence). This CDR3 reads CASAKRSISYEQYF. The CDR3 region has the DNA TGTGCCAGCGCTAAGCGGAGTATCTCCTACGAGCAGTACTTC.

This chain connects TRBV2 to TRBJ1-6; 7 positions match TRBD1. J gave up 8 bases and V 6 bases, and 7 bases lay outside the gene matches. This CDR3 has 14 amino acids. Germline V gene lookup returns CDR1 SNHLY and CDR2 FYNNEI. The DNA of the CDR3 is TGTGCCAGCAGCTGGTGGCAGGGGGATTCACCCCTCCACTTT. This translates into CASSWWQGDSPLHF.

The V gene is TRBV5-4, the J gene TRBJ1-2, with 10 bases that match TRBD1. V lost 0 bases to trimming and J lost 8 bases; unmatched junction nucleotides: 7. The CDR3 has 15 amino acids. Looked up from germline, CDR1 is SGHNT and CDR2 is YYREEE (reference sequence). CDR3 sequence reads: CASSLVGQGKKGYTF. DNA for the CDR3: TGTGCCAGCAGCTTGGTGGGACAGGGGAAGAAAGGCTACACCTTC.

This sequence joins TRBV30 and TRBJ2-2; a possible D gene is TRBD2 (5 bases). The V and J ends lost 2 bases and 5 bases respectively, with 9 bases between them. The CDR3 runs 13 residues. Germline CDR1 GTSNPN, CDR2 SVGIG (reference sequence). The CDR3 DNA sequence: TGTGCCTGGAGTCAATCGGGGACCGGGGAGCTGTTTTTT. It specifies CAWSQSGTGELFF.

The chain employs TRBV2 and TRBJ1-5; D not certain. Germline CDR1 is SNHLY and CDR2 is FYNNEI. CDR3 length: 13 residues. Trimming shortened V by 2 bases and J by 3 bases, and 5 bases separated the two germline ends. The CDR3 nucleotides are TGTGCCAGCAGTGAACAAGCCAATCAGCCCCAGCATTTT. This codes for CASSEQANQPQHF.

This clone was picked up a small number of times. J is TRBJ1-2 and V is TRBV30, with D maybe TRBD1 (6 bases). CDR3 length: 15 residues. The germline V gene encodes CDR1 GTSNPN and CDR2 SVGIG (reference sequence). V was trimmed by 3 bases and J by 0 bases, leaving 14 bases between them. CDR3 sequence reads: CAWSAAGAANYGYTF. The CDR3 nucleotides read TGTGCCTGGAGCGCAGCGGGGGCAGCTAACTATGGCTACACCTTC.

The sample holds many counts of this clone. V usage is TRBV18 and J usage is TRBJ2-2; TRBD1 aligns across 9 bases. Unmatched junction bases numbered 3, after V lost 1 base and J lost 6 bases. CDR1 is KGHSH and CDR2 is LQKENI in the germline V gene. The CDR3 runs 15 residues. CDR3 nucleotide sequence: TGTGCCAGCTCACCACTGGGACAGGGTTCCGGGGAGCTGTTTTTT. Its translation: CASSPLGQGSGELFF. Full variable domain (rest looked up from reference TRBV18 and TRBJ2-2): NAGVMQNPRHLVRRRGQEARLRCSPMKGHSHVYWYRQLPEEGLKFMVYLQKENIIDESGMPKERFSAEFPKEGPSILRIQQVVRGDSAAYFCASSPLGQGSGELFFGEGSRLTVL.

V and J are TRBV28 and TRBJ2-7, with a tentative D call TRBD2 (5 bases). This CDR3 contains 14 residues. CDR1 is MDHEN, CDR2 SYDVKM, per germline. V was cut by 4 bases and J by 2 bases, with 12 bases left in between. The CDR3: CASSSSGPTYEQYF. The CDR3 DNA is TGTGCCAGCAGTTCGAGCGGCCCGACCTACGAGCAGTACTTC.

The rearrangement uses TRBV5-4 and TRBJ2-7; TRBD1 agrees at 11 bases. Germline V gene sequence: CDR1 SGHNT, CDR2 YYREEE (reference sequence). V lost 4 bases, J lost 5 bases, and 8 bases stayed unmatched. There are 15 residues in the CDR3. The CDR3 DNA reads as TGTGCCAGCAGCCCACAGGGACAGGGGGGGCACGAGCAGTACTTC. Its translation is CASSPQGQGGHEQYF.

This chain joins TRBV9 and TRBJ2-7, with TRBD1 matching over 11 bases. The CDR3 is 15 amino acids. Germline V gene data show CDR1 as SGDLS and CDR2 as YYNGEE. V lost 3 bases and J lost 3; bases outside the gene matches: 5. The CDR3: CASSAGTGGNYEQYF. The CDR3 region has the DNA TGTGCCAGCAGCGCTGGGACAGGGGGGAACTACGAGCAGTACTTC.

CDR3 in amino acids: CASRRQLNSYEQYF. CDR3 sequence (DNA): TGCGCCAGCAGACGACAGCTAAACTCCTACGAGCAGTACTTC. The chain carries TRBV5-1 and TRBJ2-7; the D gene is possibly TRBD1 (5 bases). V was shortened by 5 bases and J by 0 bases, with 12 bases between the two germline ends. Germline V gene data show CDR1 as SGHRS and CDR2 as YFSETQ. The CDR3 spans 14 residues.

This sequence joins TRBV27 and TRBJ2-5; the match to TRBD1 covers 7 bases. The germline gives CDR1 MNHEY, CDR2 SMNVEV (reference sequence). CDR3 size: 14 residues. The trim removed 1 base at V and 4 bases at J, leaving 3 bases unmatched. This CDR3 is CASSLFYRGETQYF. The CDR3 coding sequence is TGTGCCAGCAGTTTATTTTACAGGGGAGAGACCCAGTACTTC.

The genes are TRBV5-1 and TRBJ1-3, with 7 nucleotides matching TRBD1. Unmatched junction bases numbered 5, after V lost 5 bases and J lost 0 bases. The germline CDR1 and CDR2 sequences are SGHRS and YFSETQ. The CDR3 has 15 residues. CDR3 loop: CASRPRTGSGNTIYF. CDR3 nucleotide sequence: TGCGCCAGCAGACCTAGGACAGGCTCTGGAAACACCATATATTTT.

This clone was picked up a small number of times. This sequence joins TRBV30 and TRBJ2-2; 7 positions agree with TRBD2. Unmatched junction bases numbered 3, after V lost 8 bases and J lost 0 bases. This CDR3 spans 13 amino acids. Germline CDR1 is GTSNPN and CDR2 is SVGIG (reference sequence). CDR3: CAAAGANTGELFF. CDR3 nucleotides: TGTGCCGCCGCGGGGGCGAACACCGGGGAGCTGTTTTTT.

This rearrangement joins TRBV18 to TRBJ1-6; TRBD1 matches at 9 bases. The V and J ends lost 0 bases and 13 bases, in that order; junction bases with no gene match: 10. This CDR3 has 16 residues. Germline CDR1 and CDR2: KGHSH and LQKENI. CDR3 nucleotides: TGTGCCAGCTCACCACCGGGACAGGGATTGGGTATTCCCCTCCACTTT. Residues: CASSPPGQGLGIPLHF.